This TCR beta chain was identified in a study of persistence of HIV-infected CD4 T cells. The CDR3 is 14 residues long. Trimming took 4 bases from V and 7 from J; bases not matched to a gene: 5. The germline V gene has CDR1 SGHDN and CDR2 FVKESK. On this clone itself: Antigen: not known.

Stimulation used about 10 ug/mL lysate from CMV-infected fibroblasts. Memory cells lacking CD40L and CD69 with high CD45RO were sorted. Sequencing used immunoSEQ version 4 in survey mode. TCRdb's copy holds only in-frame clones and misses some; the assay was immunoSEQ multiplex PCR. The repertoire includes roughly 41,000 clones, roughly 80% of them detected once, and approximately 1.5% sits in the top ten. The receptor's source is an adult man with HIV who was CMV-seropositive. V usage is TRBV14 and J usage is TRBJ2-3, with 10 bases that match TRBD2. This sample comprised CD4+ T cells sorted from PBMCs after roughly 18-hour stimulation, obtained from a patient who received antiretroviral therapy. This CDR3 reads CASSLSGGANTQYF. As DNA, the CDR3 is TGTGCCAGCAGCCTAAGCGGGGGGGCGAATACGCAGTATTTT.